Following are 22 T cell receptor beta chains from one sample sequenced in a study of graft-versus-host responses after intestinal transplantation. TCRdb keeps only in-frame clones here, not all; method: immunoSEQ multiplex PCR. The table lists around 5,000 clones, about a quarter of them singletons. Source: alloreactive CD4+ T cells from a mixed lymphocyte reaction culture, taken before transplantation. As for subset: CFSE-low proliferating T cells sorted from roughly six-day pre-transplant mixed lymphocyte reaction (GvH or HvG direction). The receptors were gathered from a human patient who was an organ donor for intestinal transplantation.

J is TRBJ2-1 and V is TRBV5-1; 16 nucleotides align to TRBD2. J gave up 6 bases and V 7 bases, and 7 bases lay outside the gene matches. The CDR3 runs 16 residues. Per germline, CDR1 SGHRS and CDR2 YFSETQ. The CDR3 spells CASGGTSGGAGNEQFF. The CDR3 DNA reads TGCGCCAGCGGCGGGACTAGCGGGGGGGCCGGCAATGAGCAGTTCTTC.

The count of this clone is one. The chain has TRBV2 and TRBJ2-7; TRBD2 matches at 9 bases. This CDR3 comprises 13 residues. The germline gives CDR1 SNHLY, CDR2 FYNNEI. V lost 8 bases and J lost 7; bases outside the gene matches: 9. The chain's CDR3 is CASFLAGTREQYF. CDR3 DNA sequence: TGTGCCAGCTTCCTAGCGGGAACCCGGGAGCAGTACTTC. Full variable domain (missing parts from reference TRBV2 and TRBJ2-7): EPEVTQTPSHQVTQMGQEVILRCVPISNHLYFYWYRQILGQKVEFLVSFYNNEISEKSEIFDDQFSVERPDGSNFTLKIRSTKLEDSAMYFCASFLAGTREQYFGPGTRLTVT.

The genes are TRBV5-1 and TRBJ2-5, with 10 positions matching TRBD2. The CDR3 extends over 17 amino acids. J gave up 7 bases and V 0 bases, and 12 bases lay outside the gene matches. Per the germline V gene, CDR1 is SGHRS and CDR2 is YFSETQ. CDR3 region: CASSLGPQAGGPTTQYF. Here the CDR3 DNA reads TGCGCCAGCAGCTTGGGGCCACAAGCGGGAGGGCCGACGACCCAGTACTTC.

This clone was picked up a small number of times. CDR3 region: CACLDNNYGYTF. In nucleotides, the CDR3 is TGTGCCTGTTTAGACAATAACTATGGCTACACCTTC. The chain couples TRBV30 to TRBJ1-2; no clear D gene. CDR1 GTSNPN and CDR2 SVGIG come from the germline V gene (reference sequence). The length of the CDR3 is 12 residues. Trimming stripped 6 bases from V and 1 base from J, with 9 bases between.

This clone is termed medium-sized (0.01 to 0.1%). This rearrangement joins TRBV6-5 to TRBJ1-5; 10 bases map to TRBD1. The CDR3 sequence is 15 residues long. Germline CDR1 reads MNHEY; CDR2 reads SVGAGI. Germline trimming cut 6 bases from V and 1 base from J; bases unmatched to any gene: 3. The DNA for the CDR3 is TGTGCCAGCAGACGACAGGGGGCAAGCAATCAGCCCCAGCATTTT. Protein sequence: CASRRQGASNQPQHF.

In this sample, this clone turned up once. The V and J genes are TRBV2 and TRBJ2-7; D is unclear. V lost 4 bases and J 2 bases, leaving 12 bases between the germline ends. CDR1 and CDR2 from the germline V gene are SNHLY and FYNNEI. This CDR3 is 14 amino acids long. DNA of the CDR3: TGTGCCAGCAGTGGTTCAGGATATACCTACGAGCAGTACTTC. It codes for CASSGSGYTYEQYF.

By its share, this clone is medium-sized. The chain carries TRBV7-9 and TRBJ2-7; 11 nucleotides agree with TRBD1. Trimming cost V 5 bases and J 3 bases; bases outside gene matches: 6. The length of the CDR3 is 15 residues. Germline V gene data show CDR1 as SEHNR and CDR2 as FQNEAQ (reference sequence). The CDR3 DNA is TGTGCCAGCAGCACCCGGACAGGGGGCAGCTACGAGCAGTACTTC. Its protein is CASSTRTGGSYEQYF. Full variable domain (outside the CDR3, taken from reference TRBV7-9 and TRBJ2-7): DTGVSQNPRHKITKRGQNVTFRCDPISEHNRLYWYRQTLGQGPEFLTYFQNEAQLEKSRLLSDRFSAERPKGSFSTLEIQRTEQGDSAMYLCASSTRTGGSYEQYFGPGTRLTVT.

The chain employs TRBV5-6 and TRBJ1-1; possible D gene TRBD1, 5 bases. This CDR3 contains 15 residues. V was clipped by 3 bases and J by 6 bases, with 18 bases between them. Per the germline V gene, CDR1 is SGHDT and CDR2 is YYEEEE. DNA for the CDR3: TGTGCCAGCAGCTGGGGGGGAGTCTGGGGGGCTGAAGCTTTCTTT. Its translation is CASSWGGVWGAEAFF.

This clone is classed as medium-sized. The rearrangement joins TRBV4-1 to TRBJ2-7; 8 nucleotides match TRBD1. The CDR3 contains 15 residues. Unmatched junction bases numbered 4, after V lost 0 bases and J lost 3 bases. The germline CDR1 and CDR2 sequences are MGHRA and YSYEKL. The CDR3 nucleotides read TGCGCCAGCAGCCAAGAGAGGACAGGGTACTACGAGCAGTACTTC. This codes for CASSQERTGYYEQYF.

The chain combines TRBV28 with TRBJ1-2, with D possibly matching TRBD1 (6 bases). The germline gives CDR1 MDHEN, CDR2 SYDVKM. This CDR3 is 13 amino acids long. Trimming pared 6 bases from V and 6 bases from J, leaving 14 bases between. CDR3: CASSHDRLNGYTF. Here the CDR3 DNA reads TGTGCCAGCAGCCATGACAGGCTCAATGGCTACACCTTC.

This clone is labeled as medium-sized. This chain links TRBV6-1 with TRBJ2-7, with TRBD1 matching 7 bases. The CDR3 covers 13 residues. Germline V gene data show CDR1 as MNHNS and CDR2 as SASEGT. The V gene end was trimmed by 7 bases and the J gene end by 0 bases; junction bases not matched to a gene: 3. CDR3 amino acids: CASNRDSSYEQYF. CDR3 DNA: TGTGCCAGCAATCGGGACAGCTCCTACGAGCAGTACTTC.

This clone is medium-sized. The chain links TRBV7-2 to TRBJ2-3; D unresolved. The CDR3 covers 15 residues. Trimming stripped 1 base from V and 4 bases from J, with 12 bases between. Germline CDR1 reads SGHTA; CDR2 reads FQGNSA. This CDR3 reads CASSLDGNSADTQYF. CDR3 sequence (DNA): TGTGCCAGCAGCTTAGACGGTAATTCGGCAGATACGCAGTATTTT.

This clone was observed a few times. The rearrangement uses TRBV5-1 and TRBJ1-2, with 8 bases matching TRBD1. The J segment lost 5 bases and the V segment lost 1 base, leaving 4 bases of the junction unmatched. The CDR3 extends over 14 amino acids. CDR1 and CDR2 from the germline V gene are SGHRS and YFSETQ. In nucleotides, the CDR3 is TGCGCCAGCAGCTTGCAGGGGGCTCTATATGGCTACACCTTC. Its translation is CASSLQGALYGYTF.

This clone was observed a few times. The chain carries TRBV6-4 and TRBJ1-5, with 9 bases fitting TRBD1. J gave up 0 bases and V 8 bases, and 17 bases lay outside the gene matches. The CDR3 has 19 amino acids. The germline CDR1 and CDR2 sequences are MRHNA and SNTAGT. This CDR3 is CASYALTRDRAYSNQPQHF. The CDR3, as DNA: TGTGCCAGCTACGCACTCACGAGGGACAGGGCTTATAGCAATCAGCCCCAGCATTTT.

This clone was observed once. This chain joins TRBV6-5 and TRBJ2-7; TRBD2 matches 11 bases. The CDR3 totals 14 residues. With V trimmed by 4 bases and J by 2 bases, 1 base remained unmatched. Germline V gene sequence: CDR1 MNHEY, CDR2 SVGAGI. The CDR3 coding sequence is TGTGCCAGCAGTTTGACTAGCGGGGCCTACGAGCAGTACTTC. The encoded protein is CASSLTSGAYEQYF.

The chain uses TRBV27 and TRBJ2-3; D remains ambiguous. Germline values: CDR1 MNHEY, CDR2 SMNVEV (reference sequence). There are 19 residues in the CDR3. The V end was cut by 2 bases, the J end by 2 bases, with 23 bases between. CDR3 DNA: TGTGCCAGCAGTTTAGGTTGGCCTTGGCCGACTGAAAACACAGATACGCAGTATTTT. The encoded protein is CASSLGWPWPTENTDTQYF.

By share, this clone counts as medium-sized. V usage is TRBV5-4 and J usage is TRBJ2-5; 12 positions match TRBD2. Germline V gene sequence: CDR1 SGHNT, CDR2 YYREEE (reference sequence). This CDR3 has 17 residues. The V and J ends lost 2 bases and 5 bases, in that order; junction bases with no gene match: 10. CDR3 loop: CASSFLSSGRAGETQYF. In nucleotides, the CDR3 is TGTGCCAGCAGCTTTCTATCTAGCGGGAGGGCCGGGGAGACCCAGTACTTC.

This clone occurred a few times. The chain combines TRBV30 with TRBJ2-5; a weak D match, TRBD2 (5 bases). Per the germline V gene, CDR1 is GTSNPN and CDR2 is SVGIG (reference sequence). This CDR3 comprises 12 residues. V lost 3 bases, J lost 1 base, and 6 bases lay in between. CDR3 protein: CAWRDFQETQYF. In DNA form, the CDR3 reads TGTGCCTGGAGGGACTTCCAAGAGACCCAGTACTTC.

J is TRBJ2-5 and V is TRBV28; 9 nucleotides agree with TRBD2. The CDR3 runs to 16 residues. V gave up 5 bases and J gave up 2 bases; unmatched junction bases: 9. In germline, CDR1 is MDHEN, CDR2 SYDVKM. DNA for the CDR3: TGTGCCAGCAGTCCCCGACTAGCGGTACATCAAGAGACCCAGTACTTC. It codes for CASSPRLAVHQETQYF.

By proportion, this clone is medium-sized. V usage is TRBV4-1 and J usage is TRBJ2-2; 14 bases are a match to TRBD2. Per the germline V gene, CDR1 is MGHRA and CDR2 is YSYEKL. The CDR3 loop spans 17 amino acids. The junction had 8 bases not matched to a gene; V was cut back by 3 bases and J by 8 bases. The CDR3 bases are TGCGCCAGCAGCCAGTCGAGACTAGCGGGGGGGCTGGGGGAGCTGTTTTTT. Its translation is CASSQSRLAGGLGELFF.

The J gene is TRBJ1-5, the V gene TRBV30; 7 bases fit TRBD1. Germline CDR1 and CDR2: GTSNPN and SVGIG (reference sequence). The CDR3 covers 16 residues. V shed 3 bases, J shed 5 bases, and the junction held 13 bases outside the gene matches. DNA for the CDR3: TGTGCCTGGAGCGATGAAACAGGGGCCAAGGATCAGCCCCAGCATTTT. It translates to CAWSDETGAKDQPQHF. The variable domain in full, completed from reference TRBV30 and TRBJ1-5, reads SQTIHQWPATLVQPVGSPLSLECTVEGTSNPNLYWYRQAAGRGLQLLFYSVGIGQISSEVPQNLSASRPQDRQFILSSKKLLLSDSGFYLCAWSDETGAKDQPQHFGDGTRLSIL.

By sample fraction, this clone is medium-sized. The rearrangement links TRBV25-1 to TRBJ1-4, with D possibly being TRBD1 (5 bases). The ends were cut back, 6 bases at V and 8 bases at J, with 19 bases in the middle. The V gene's germline CDR1 is MGHDK and CDR2 SYGVNS. The CDR3 has 15 amino acids. CDR3 region: CASRGGFPSKEKLFF. The CDR3 DNA is TGTGCCAGCAGGGGGGGGTTCCCCTCGAAGGAAAAACTGTTTTTT.